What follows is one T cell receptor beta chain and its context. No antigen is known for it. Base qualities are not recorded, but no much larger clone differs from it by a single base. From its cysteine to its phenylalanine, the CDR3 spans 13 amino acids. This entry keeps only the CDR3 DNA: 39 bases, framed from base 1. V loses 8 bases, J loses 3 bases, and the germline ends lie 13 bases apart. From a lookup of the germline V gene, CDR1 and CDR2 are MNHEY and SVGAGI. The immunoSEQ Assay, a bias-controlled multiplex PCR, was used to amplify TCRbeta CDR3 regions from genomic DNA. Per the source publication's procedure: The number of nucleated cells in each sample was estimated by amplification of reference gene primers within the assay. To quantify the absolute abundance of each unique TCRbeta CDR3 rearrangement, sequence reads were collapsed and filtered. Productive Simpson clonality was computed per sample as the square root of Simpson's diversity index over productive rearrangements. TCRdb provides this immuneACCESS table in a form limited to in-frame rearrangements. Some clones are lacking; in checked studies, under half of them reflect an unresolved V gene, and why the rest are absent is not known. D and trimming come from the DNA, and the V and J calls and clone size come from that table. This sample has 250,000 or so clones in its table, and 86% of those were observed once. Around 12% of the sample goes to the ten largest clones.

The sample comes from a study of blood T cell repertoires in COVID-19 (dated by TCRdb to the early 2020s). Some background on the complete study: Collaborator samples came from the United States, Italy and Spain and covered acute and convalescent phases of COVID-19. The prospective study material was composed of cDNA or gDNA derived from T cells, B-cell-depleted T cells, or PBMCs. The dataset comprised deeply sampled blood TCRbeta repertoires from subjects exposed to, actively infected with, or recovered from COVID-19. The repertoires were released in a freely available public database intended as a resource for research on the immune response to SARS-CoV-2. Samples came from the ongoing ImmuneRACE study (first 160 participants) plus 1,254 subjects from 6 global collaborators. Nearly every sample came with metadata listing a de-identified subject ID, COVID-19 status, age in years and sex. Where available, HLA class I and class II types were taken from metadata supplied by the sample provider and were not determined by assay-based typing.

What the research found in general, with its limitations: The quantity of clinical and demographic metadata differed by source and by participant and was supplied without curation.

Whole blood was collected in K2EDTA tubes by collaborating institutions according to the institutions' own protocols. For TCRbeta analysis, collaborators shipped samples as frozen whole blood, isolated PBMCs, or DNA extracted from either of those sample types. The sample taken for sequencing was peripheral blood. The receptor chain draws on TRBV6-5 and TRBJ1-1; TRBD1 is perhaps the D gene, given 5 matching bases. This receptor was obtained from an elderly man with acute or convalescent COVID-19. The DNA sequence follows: TGTGCCAGCGGGGCAAGTAGGGACACTGAAGCTTTCTTT. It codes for CASGASRDTEAFF.